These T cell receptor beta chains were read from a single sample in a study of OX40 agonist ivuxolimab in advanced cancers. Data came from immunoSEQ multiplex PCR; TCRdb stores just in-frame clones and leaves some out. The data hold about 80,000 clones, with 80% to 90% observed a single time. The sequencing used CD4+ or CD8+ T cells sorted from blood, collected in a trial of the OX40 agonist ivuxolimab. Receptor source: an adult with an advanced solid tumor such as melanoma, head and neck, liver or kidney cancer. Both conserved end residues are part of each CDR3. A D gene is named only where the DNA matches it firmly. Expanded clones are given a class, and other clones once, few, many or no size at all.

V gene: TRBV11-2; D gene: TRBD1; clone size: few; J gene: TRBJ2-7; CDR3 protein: CASSLDKDRGYEQYF; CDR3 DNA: TGTGCCAGCAGCTTAGATAAGGACAGGGGTTACGAGCAGTACTTC
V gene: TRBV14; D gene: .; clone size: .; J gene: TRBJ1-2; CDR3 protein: CASSQAYTLSPSYGRYTF; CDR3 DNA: TGTGCCAGCAGCCAAGCGTACACATTGTCCCCCAGCTATGGGCGCTACACCTTC
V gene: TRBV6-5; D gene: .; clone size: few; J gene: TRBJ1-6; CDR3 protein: CASTQAPVSGPLHF; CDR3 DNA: TGTGCCAGCACACAGGCACCGGTATCGGGACCCCTCCACTTT
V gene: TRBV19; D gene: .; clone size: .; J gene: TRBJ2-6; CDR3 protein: CASSSLGGWVLTF; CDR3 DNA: TGTGCCAGTAGTTCCCTGGGGGGCTGGGTCCTGACTTTC
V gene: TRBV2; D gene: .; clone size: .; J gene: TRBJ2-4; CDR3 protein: CASRFEIAKNIQYF; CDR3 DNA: TGTGCCAGCAGGTTCGAAATAGCCAAAAACATTCAGTACTTC
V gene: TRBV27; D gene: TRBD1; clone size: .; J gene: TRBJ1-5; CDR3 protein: CASSSIGDRGVQPQHF; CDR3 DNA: TGTGCCAGCAGTTCTATCGGGGACAGGGGGGTTCAGCCCCAGCATTTT
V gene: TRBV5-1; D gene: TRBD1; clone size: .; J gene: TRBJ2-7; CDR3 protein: CASSLGVTGAEQYF; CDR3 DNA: TGCGCCAGCAGCTTGGGGGTGACAGGGGCCGAGCAGTACTTC
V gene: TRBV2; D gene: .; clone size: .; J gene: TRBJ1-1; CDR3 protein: CASSVDPMNTEAFF; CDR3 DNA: TGTGCCAGCAGTGTGGACCCCATGAACACTGAAGCTTTCTTT
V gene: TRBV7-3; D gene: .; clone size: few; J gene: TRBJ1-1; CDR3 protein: CASSSERNTEAFF; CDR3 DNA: TGTGCCAGCAGCTCCGAACGGAACACTGAAGCTTTCTTT
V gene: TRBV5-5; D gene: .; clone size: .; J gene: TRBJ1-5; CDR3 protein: CASSLGPGTPVEHF; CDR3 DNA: TGTGCCAGCAGCTTGGGGCCTGGGACCCCTGTAGAACATTTT
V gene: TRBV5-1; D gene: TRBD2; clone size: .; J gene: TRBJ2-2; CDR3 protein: CASSRPGTSGFTGELFF; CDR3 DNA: TGCGCCAGCAGCCGCCCCGGGACTAGCGGGTTCACCGGGGAGCTGTTTTTT
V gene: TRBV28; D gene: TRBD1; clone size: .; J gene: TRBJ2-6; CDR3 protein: CASRPTGGRSGANVLTF; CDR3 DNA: TGTGCCAGCAGGCCAACAGGGGGCCGCTCTGGGGCCAACGTCCTGACTTTC
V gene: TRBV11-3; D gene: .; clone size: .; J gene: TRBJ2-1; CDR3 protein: CASSLRSQKNSYNEQFF; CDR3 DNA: TGTGCCAGCAGCTTAAGATCCCAAAAAAACTCCTACAATGAGCAGTTCTTC
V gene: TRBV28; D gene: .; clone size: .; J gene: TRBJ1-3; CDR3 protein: CASSSPPGNTIYF; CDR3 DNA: TGTGCCAGCAGTTCCCCGCCGGGAAACACCATATATTTT
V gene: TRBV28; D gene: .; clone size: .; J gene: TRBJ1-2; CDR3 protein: CASSFFPMGGYTF; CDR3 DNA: TGTGCCAGCAGTTTTTTTCCCATGGGGGGCTACACCTTC
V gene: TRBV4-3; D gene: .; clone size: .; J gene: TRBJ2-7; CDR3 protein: CASESYEQYF; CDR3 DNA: TGCGCCAGTGAAAGCTACGAGCAGTACTTC
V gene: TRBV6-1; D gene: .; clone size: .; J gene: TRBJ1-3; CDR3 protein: CASSEKQRTVLDPSGNTIYF; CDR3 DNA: TGTGCCAGCAGTGAAAAGCAAAGAACAGTCTTAGATCCCTCTGGAAACACCATATATTTT
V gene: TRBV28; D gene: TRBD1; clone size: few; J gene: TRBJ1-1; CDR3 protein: CATDRGQGGFEAFF; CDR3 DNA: TGTGCCACCGATCGAGGACAGGGGGGCTTTGAAGCTTTCTTT
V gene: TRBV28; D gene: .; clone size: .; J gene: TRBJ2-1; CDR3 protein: CASSFGGSKNNEQFF; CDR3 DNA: TGTGCCAGCAGTTTTGGGGGGTCGAAGAACAATGAGCAGTTCTTC
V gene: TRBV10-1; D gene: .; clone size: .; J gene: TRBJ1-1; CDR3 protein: CASSESAGRTEAFF; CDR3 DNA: TGCGCCAGCAGTGAGTCAGCAGGGAGGACTGAAGCTTTCTTT
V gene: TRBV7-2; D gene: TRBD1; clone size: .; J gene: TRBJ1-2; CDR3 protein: CASSRLPGQIYGYTF; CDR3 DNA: TGTGCCAGCAGCAGACTCCCGGGACAGATCTATGGCTACACCTTC
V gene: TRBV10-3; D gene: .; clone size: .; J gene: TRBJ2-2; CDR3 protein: CAIRTGQGGDGELFF; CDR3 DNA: TGTGCCATCAGGACTGGACAGGGAGGGGACGGGGAGTTGTTTTTT
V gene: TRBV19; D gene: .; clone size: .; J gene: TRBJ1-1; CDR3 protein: CASSVMTGWGTEAFF; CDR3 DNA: TGTGCCAGTAGTGTAATGACAGGTTGGGGCACTGAAGCTTTCTTT
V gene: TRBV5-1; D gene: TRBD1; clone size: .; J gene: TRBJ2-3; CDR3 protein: CASSWQGASTDTQYF; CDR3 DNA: TGCGCCAGCAGCTGGCAGGGGGCGAGCACAGATACGCAGTATTTT
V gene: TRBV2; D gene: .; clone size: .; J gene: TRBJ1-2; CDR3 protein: CASSVTIDYGYTF; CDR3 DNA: TGTGCCAGCAGTGTCACGATAGACTATGGCTACACCTTC
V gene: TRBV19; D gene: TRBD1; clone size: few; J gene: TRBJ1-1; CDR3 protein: CASSPRRGHENTEAFF; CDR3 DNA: TGTGCCAGTAGTCCTCGCAGGGGGCATGAGAACACTGAAGCTTTCTTT
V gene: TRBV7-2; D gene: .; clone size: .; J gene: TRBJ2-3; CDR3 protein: CASSLTGAPNTQYF; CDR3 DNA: TGTGCCAGCAGCCTCACCGGGGCCCCGAATACGCAGTATTTT
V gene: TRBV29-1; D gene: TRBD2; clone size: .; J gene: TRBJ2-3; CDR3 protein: CSVEGVAGVADTQYF; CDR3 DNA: TGCAGCGTTGAAGGAGTAGCGGGGGTGGCAGATACGCAGTATTTT
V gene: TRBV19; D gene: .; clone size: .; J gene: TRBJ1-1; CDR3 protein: CASSMIAEEATEAFF; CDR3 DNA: TGTGCCAGTAGTATGATTGCGGAAGAGGCCACTGAAGCTTTCTTT
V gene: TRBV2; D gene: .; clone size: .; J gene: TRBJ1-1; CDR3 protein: CASSEAQRGEF; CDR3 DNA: TGTGCCAGCAGTGAAGCGCAGCGGGGAGAGTTT
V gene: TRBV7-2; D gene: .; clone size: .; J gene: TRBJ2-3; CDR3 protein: CASTQQRDTQYF; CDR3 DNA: TGTGCCAGCACACAACAGCGAGATACGCAGTATTTT
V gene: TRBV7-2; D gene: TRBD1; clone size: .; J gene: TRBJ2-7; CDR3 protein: CASSFSSGQPYEQYF; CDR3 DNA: TGTGCCAGCAGCTTCTCATCGGGACAGCCCTACGAGCAGTACTTC
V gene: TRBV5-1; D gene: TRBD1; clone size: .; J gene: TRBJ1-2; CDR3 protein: CASSLDRDSNYGYTF; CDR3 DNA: TGCGCCAGCAGCTTAGACAGGGACTCTAACTATGGCTACACCTTC
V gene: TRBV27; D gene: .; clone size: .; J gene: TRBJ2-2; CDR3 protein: CASSLTTGTGELFF; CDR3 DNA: TGTGCCAGCAGTCTCACCACAGGAACCGGGGAGCTGTTTTTT
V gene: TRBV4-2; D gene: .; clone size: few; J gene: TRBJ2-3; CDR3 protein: CASSQEWGGHSTDTQYF; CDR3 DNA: TGTGCCAGCAGCCAAGAGTGGGGGGGACACAGCACAGATACGCAGTATTTT
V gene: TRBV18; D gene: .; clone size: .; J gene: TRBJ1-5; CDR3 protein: CASSPAGRQPQHF; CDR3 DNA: TGTGCCAGCTCACCAGCAGGGCGGCAGCCCCAGCATTTT
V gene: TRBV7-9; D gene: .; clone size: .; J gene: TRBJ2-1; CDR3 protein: CASSLGKLRAGASYNEQFF; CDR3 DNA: TGTGCCAGCAGCTTAGGGAAGCTCCGGGCGGGGGCGTCCTACAATGAGCAGTTCTTC
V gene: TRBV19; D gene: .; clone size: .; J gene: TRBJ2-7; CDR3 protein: CASSIGGPPYEQYF; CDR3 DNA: TGTGCCAGTAGTATAGGGGGACCACCCTACGAGCAGTACTTC
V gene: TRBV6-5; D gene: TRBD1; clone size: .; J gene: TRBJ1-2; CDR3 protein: CASSYSRGGYTF; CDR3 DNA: TGTGCCAGCAGTTACTCCAGGGGGGGCTACACCTTC
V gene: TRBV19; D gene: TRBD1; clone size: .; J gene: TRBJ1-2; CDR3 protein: CASSSPGQGVYGYTF; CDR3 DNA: TGTGCCAGTAGCTCTCCGGGACAGGGGGTCTATGGCTACACCTTC
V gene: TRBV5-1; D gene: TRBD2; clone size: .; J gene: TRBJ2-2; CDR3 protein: CASSSGLAGGPQGTGELFF; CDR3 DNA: TGCGCCAGCAGCTCTGGACTAGCGGGGGGGCCTCAGGGCACCGGGGAGCTGTTTTTT
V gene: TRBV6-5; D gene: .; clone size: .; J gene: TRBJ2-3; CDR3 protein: CATSRDGFDTQYF; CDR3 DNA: TGTGCCACCTCCCGGGACGGATTTGATACGCAGTATTTT
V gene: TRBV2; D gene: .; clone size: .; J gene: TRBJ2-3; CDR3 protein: CATGPDSYTDTQYF; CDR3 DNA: TGTGCCACCGGGCCGGACAGTTACACAGATACGCAGTATTTT
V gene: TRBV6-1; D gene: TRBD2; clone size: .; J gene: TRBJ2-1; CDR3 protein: CASSASSGGYNEQFF; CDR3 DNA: TGTGCCAGCAGTGCATCTAGCGGGGGCTACAATGAGCAGTTCTTC